These 25 T cell receptor beta chains came from one sample sequenced in a study of cytomegalovirus exposure and HLA in healthy donors. Sequencing was performed with immunoSEQ multiplex PCR; in TCRdb, only in-frame clones are kept and a portion is missing. Here the sample spans 65,000 to 75,000 clones, approximately 95% being singletons. Sequenced input: PBMCs. Receptor source: a man between 18 and 29 years old in good health and CMV-seropositive.

The chain couples TRBV30 to TRBJ2-7, with D maybe TRBD1 (5 bases). Germline V gives CDR1 GTSNPN, CDR2 SVGIG (reference sequence). Trimming removed 4 bases from V and 6 bases from J, with 13 bases in between. The CDR3 covers 12 residues. The CDR3 sequence is CAWKGDSAEQYF. CDR3 bases: TGTGCCTGGAAAGGGGATTCGGCCGAGCAGTACTTC. Drawing the rest from reference TRBV30 and TRBJ2-7, the complete variable domain is SQTIHQWPATLVQPVGSPLSLECTVEGTSNPNLYWYRQAAGRGLQLLFYSVGIGQISSEVPQNLSASRPQDRQFILSSKKLLLSDSGFYLCAWKGDSAEQYFGPGTRLTVT.

V usage is TRBV10-3 and J usage is TRBJ1-6; perhaps TRBD1 as D (6 bases). The V gene lost 10 bases and the J gene lost 7 bases, with 17 bases spanning the gap. Germline V gene data show CDR1 as ENHRY and CDR2 as SYGVKD. CDR3 size: 14 residues. DNA of the CDR3: TGTGCCACCCAGTCGGGGACACTAAATTCACCCCTCCACTTT. As protein: CATQSGTLNSPLHF.

The CDR3 loop is CSVAKRTGGEVETQYF. CDR3 in DNA: TGCAGCGTTGCGAAGCGGACAGGGGGCGAGGTAGAGACCCAGTACTTC. This chain uses TRBV29-1 with TRBJ2-5; 11 positions agree with TRBD1. The CDR3 has 16 residues. Germline V lookup: CDR1 SQVTM, CDR2 ANQGSEA. The V and J ends lost 4 bases and 4 bases, in that order; junction bases with no gene match: 11. The variable domain in full, completed from reference TRBV29-1 and TRBJ2-5, reads SAVISQKPSRDICQRGTSLTIQCQVDSQVTMMFWYRQQPGQSLTLIATANQGSEATYESGFVIDKFPISRPNLTFSTLTVSNMSPEDSSIYLCSVAKRTGGEVETQYFGPGTRLLVL.

The chain employs TRBV28 and TRBJ1-4, with D hard to call. The length of the CDR3 is 17 residues. Deletions cut 4 bases from V and 6 bases from J, with 21 bases between. Per germline, CDR1 MDHEN and CDR2 SYDVKM. CDR3: CASSSPRESSGHEKLFF. The CDR3 nucleotides read TGTGCCAGCAGTTCCCCCCGGGAGTCCTCTGGGCATGAAAAACTGTTTTTT.

V and J are TRBV28 and TRBJ1-5, with D unresolved. The V end was cut by 2 bases, the J end by 9 bases, with 11 bases between. In germline, CDR1 is MDHEN, CDR2 SYDVKM. The CDR3 spans 13 residues. The CDR3 DNA sequence: TGTGCCAGCAGTTTACGGGTAATGATGCCCCAGCATTTT. Its protein is CASSLRVMMPQHF.

V usage is TRBV5-4 and J usage is TRBJ2-3; 7 positions match TRBD2. The J segment lost 4 bases and the V segment lost 4 bases, leaving 12 bases of the junction unmatched. The CDR3 covers 16 residues. Germline values: CDR1 SGHNT, CDR2 YYREEE (reference sequence). The CDR3 loop is CASSPPSGTFPDTQYF. DNA for the CDR3: TGTGCCAGCAGCCCGCCTAGCGGCACTTTCCCAGATACGCAGTATTTT.

Points on this clone: This CDR3 is also generated by other DNA sequences in the sample. CDR3 region: CASSLDGYNEQFF. The CDR3 DNA sequence: TGTGCCAGCAGCTTAGACGGGTACAATGAGCAGTTCTTC. V and J are TRBV7-9 and TRBJ2-1, with D uncertain. The CDR3 extends over 13 amino acids. Germline-derived CDR1 and CDR2 are SEHNR and FQNEAQ (reference sequence). Trimming stripped 1 base from V and 4 bases from J, with 5 bases between.

The J gene is TRBJ1-4, the V gene TRBV6-1; D ambiguous. V lost 6 bases, J lost 7 bases, and 12 bases lay in between. This CDR3 comprises 13 residues. Looked up from germline, CDR1 is MNHNS and CDR2 is SASEGT. The CDR3 reads CASSSYSIEKLFF. CDR3 sequence (DNA): TGTGCCAGCAGCTCCTACTCCATTGAAAAACTGTTTTTT.

This chain joins TRBV5-4 and TRBJ2-5; D may be TRBD2 (5 bases). This CDR3 has 14 amino acids. Trimming stripped 2 bases from V and 3 bases from J, with 11 bases between. CDR1 and CDR2 (germline): SGHNT, YYREEE (reference sequence). CDR3 protein: CASSFGGAEETQYF. The CDR3 DNA sequence: TGTGCCAGCAGCTTTGGTGGAGCGGAAGAGACCCAGTACTTC.

This chain links TRBV9 with TRBJ2-1; 9 bases match TRBD1. The CDR3 extends over 15 amino acids. The trim removed 3 bases at V and 3 bases at J, leaving 4 bases unmatched. Germline CDR1 and CDR2: SGDLS and YYNGEE. CDR3 in DNA: TGTGCCAGCAGCGGGGACAGGGAAGGCTACAATGAGCAGTTCTTC. Translating it yields CASSGDREGYNEQFF.

The chain recombines TRBV4-1 with TRBJ1-1; D remains unclear. The CDR3 extends over 14 amino acids. Germline V gene data show CDR1 as MGHRA and CDR2 as YSYEKL. The V and J ends lost 0 bases and 1 base respectively, with 6 bases between them. The CDR3 DNA reads as TGCGCCAGCAGCCAAGATCTATCGAACACTGAAGCTTTCTTT. Amino acids: CASSQDLSNTEAFF.

This chain uses TRBV25-1 with TRBJ1-1; D may be TRBD1 (6 bases). The CDR3 contains 17 residues. Germline loops: CDR1 MGHDK, CDR2 SYGVNS. V lost 2 bases and J 0 bases, leaving 16 bases between the germline ends. The chain's CDR3 is CASSETGAGAMNTEAFF. The CDR3 bases are TGTGCCAGCAGTGAAACCGGGGCAGGGGCTATGAACACTGAAGCTTTCTTT.

The V and J genes are TRBV1 and TRBJ2-7; TRBD2 was called by the table and not checked on the DNA. TRBV1 is termed a pseudogene. This CDR3 spans 16 amino acids. The CDR3 spells CTSSHRSSGAPYEQYF. The CDR3 bases are TGCACCAGCAGCCATCGGTCTAGCGGGGCCCCCTACGAGCAGTACTTC.

CDR3 region: CASSFGGSSQETQYF. The CDR3 DNA reads as TGTGCCAGCAGCTTTGGCGGGAGTTCCCAAGAGACCCAGTACTTC. The rearrangement uses TRBV11-3 and TRBJ2-5, with 7 positions matching TRBD2. The germline CDR1 and CDR2 sequences are SGHNT and YENEEA. The CDR3 sequence is 15 residues long. V lost 3 bases, J lost 1 base, and 5 bases stayed unmatched. Filled out from reference TRBV11-3 and TRBJ2-5, the complete variable domain reads EAGVVQSPRYKIIEKKQPVAFWCNPISGHNTLYWYLQNLGQGPELLIRYENEEAVDDSQLPKDRFSAERLKGVDSTLKIQPAELGDSAVYLCASSFGGSSQETQYFGPGTRLLVL.

The chain uses TRBV10-2 and TRBJ2-7; 9 bases agree with TRBD2. V lost 7 bases to trimming and J lost 1 base; unmatched junction nucleotides: 11. Germline CDR1 WSHSY, CDR2 SAAADI. The CDR3 spans 16 residues. The CDR3 is CASTHLGTSPSYEQYF. As DNA, the CDR3 is TGCGCCAGCACCCACCTCGGGACTAGCCCTTCCTACGAGCAGTACTTC.

V is TRBV18 and J is TRBJ1-4; 10 bases fit TRBD1. Trimming cost V 3 bases and J 8 bases; bases outside gene matches: 6. The germline V gene has CDR1 KGHSH and CDR2 LQKENI. The CDR3 extends over 15 amino acids. DNA of the CDR3: TGTGCCAGCTCACCCCGGACAGGGGGTGAAGAAAAACTGTTTTTT. This codes for CASSPRTGGEEKLFF.

The gene calls are TRBV7-6 and TRBJ2-2; 7 nucleotides line up with TRBD2. V shed 5 bases and J 0 bases; nucleotides not matched to a gene: 6. Germline V gene data show CDR1 as SGHVS and CDR2 as FNYEAQ. The CDR3 length is 16 residues. CDR3 loop: CASSDEGLTNTGELFF. The CDR3 nucleotides are TGTGCCAGCAGCGACGAGGGACTAACGAACACCGGGGAGCTGTTTTTT.

The chain carries TRBV28 and TRBJ2-7; the D gene is possibly TRBD1 (6 bases). CDR1 is MDHEN and CDR2 is SYDVKM in the germline V gene. This CDR3 has 14 residues. The V end was cut by 3 bases, the J end by 4 bases, with 13 bases between. CDR3 DNA sequence: TGTGCCAGCAGTTTTACAGGGTTGAGTTACGAGCAGTACTTC. Translating it yields CASSFTGLSYEQYF.

As concerns this clone: In the same sample, other DNA sequences code for this CDR3. This chain joins TRBV2 and TRBJ2-7, with D possibly being TRBD2 (6 bases). Germline CDR1 reads SNHLY; CDR2 reads FYNNEI. Trimming stripped 6 bases from V and 0 bases from J, with 6 bases between. CDR3 length equals 12 residues. The CDR3: CASSGSSYEQYF. CDR3 nucleotides: TGTGCCAGCAGCGGGAGCTCCTACGAGCAGTACTTC.

The V gene is TRBV9, the J gene TRBJ2-5; the D gene is possibly TRBD2 (6 bases). CDR3 length equals 14 residues. The V gene lost 6 bases and the J gene lost 2 bases, with 14 bases spanning the gap. Per germline, CDR1 SGDLS and CDR2 YYNGEE. This chain's CDR3 is CASNGGPGQETQYF. The DNA for the CDR3 is TGTGCCAGCAACGGGGGACCCGGACAAGAGACCCAGTACTTC.

This rearrangement joins TRBV19 to TRBJ2-2, with D tentatively TRBD2 (5 bases). Trimming stripped 7 bases from V and 5 bases from J, with 17 bases between. Germline V gives CDR1 LNHDA, CDR2 SQIVND (reference sequence). This CDR3 region has 15 residues. CDR3 loop: CASNPSASGTGELFF. The CDR3 bases are TGTGCCAGTAACCCCTCGGCCTCGGGGACCGGGGAGCTGTTTTTT.

The chain recombines TRBV2 with TRBJ2-7, with a possible D match to TRBD1 (5 bases). CDR3 length: 16 residues. Trimming removed 6 bases at V and 4 bases at J, with 22 bases between. Germline-derived CDR1 and CDR2 are SNHLY and FYNNEI. The CDR3 sequence is CASRGLGPLGRYEQYF. The CDR3 DNA sequence: TGTGCCAGCAGGGGGCTTGGTCCTCTGGGTAGGTACGAGCAGTACTTC.

The rearrangement uses TRBV10-1 and TRBJ2-5; 7 nucleotides match TRBD2. The CDR3 loop spans 13 amino acids. Trimming removed 6 bases from V and 7 bases from J; junction bases left unmatched: 8. From germline, CDR1 is WNHNN and CDR2 SYGVQD (reference sequence). The CDR3 loop reads CASRATSVRTQYF. The CDR3 DNA follows: TGCGCCAGCAGGGCCACTAGCGTCCGGACCCAGTACTTC.

This clone was found once. The genes are TRBV28 and TRBJ2-7; 8 bases match TRBD2. The V gene's germline CDR1 is MDHEN and CDR2 SYDVKM. Losses at the gene ends were 8 bases for V and 0 bases for J; bases not matched to a gene: 15. This CDR3 has 17 residues. This chain's CDR3 is CASFPGVAGTRSYEQYF. DNA of the CDR3: TGTGCCAGCTTCCCCGGGGTAGCGGGAACTCGCTCCTACGAGCAGTACTTC.

This clone was counted only a few times. This rearrangement joins TRBV2 to TRBJ2-4, with 8 positions matching TRBD1. The CDR3 consists of 15 residues. V shed 3 bases and J 1 base; nucleotides not matched to a gene: 2. Germline V gene data show CDR1 as SNHLY and CDR2 as FYNNEI. The CDR3 here is CASSDRGPAKNIQYF. DNA of the CDR3: TGTGCCAGCAGTGACAGGGGGCCCGCCAAAAACATTCAGTACTTC. Drawing the rest from reference TRBV2 and TRBJ2-4, the complete variable domain is EPEVTQTPSHQVTQMGQEVILRCVPISNHLYFYWYRQILGQKVEFLVSFYNNEISEKSEIFDDQFSVERPDGSNFTLKIRSTKLEDSAMYFCASSDRGPAKNIQYFGAGTRLSVL.